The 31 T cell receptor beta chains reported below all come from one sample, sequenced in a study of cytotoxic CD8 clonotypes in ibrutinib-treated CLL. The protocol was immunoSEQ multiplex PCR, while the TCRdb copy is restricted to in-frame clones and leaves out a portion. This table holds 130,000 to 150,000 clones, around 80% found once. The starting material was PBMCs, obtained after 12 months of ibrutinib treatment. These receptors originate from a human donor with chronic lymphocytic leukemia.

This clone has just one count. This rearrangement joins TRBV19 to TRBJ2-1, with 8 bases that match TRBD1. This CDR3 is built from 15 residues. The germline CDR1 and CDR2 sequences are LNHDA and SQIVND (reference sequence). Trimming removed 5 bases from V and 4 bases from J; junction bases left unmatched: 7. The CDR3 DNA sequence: TGTGCCAGTAGTGCTGCGGACAGGGTATACAATGAGCAGTTCTTC. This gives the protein CASSAADRVYNEQFF.

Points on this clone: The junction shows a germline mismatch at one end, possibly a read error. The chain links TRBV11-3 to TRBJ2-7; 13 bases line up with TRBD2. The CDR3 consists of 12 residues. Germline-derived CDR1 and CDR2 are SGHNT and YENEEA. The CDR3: CASSITGLAGLF. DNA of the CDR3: TGTGCCAGCAGCATAACGGGACTAGCGGGACTCTTC.

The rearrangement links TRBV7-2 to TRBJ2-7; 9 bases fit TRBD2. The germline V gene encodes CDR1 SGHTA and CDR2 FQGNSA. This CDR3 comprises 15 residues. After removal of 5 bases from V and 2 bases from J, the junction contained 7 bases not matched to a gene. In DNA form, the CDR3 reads TGTGCCAGCAGCAACCCTAGCGGGGTAGCCTACGAGCAGTACTTC. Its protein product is CASSNPSGVAYEQYF.

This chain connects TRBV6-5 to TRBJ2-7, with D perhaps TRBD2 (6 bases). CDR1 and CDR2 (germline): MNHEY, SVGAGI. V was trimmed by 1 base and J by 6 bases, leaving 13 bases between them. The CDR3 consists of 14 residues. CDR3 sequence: CASSYFTGSGEQYF. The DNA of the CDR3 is TGTGCCAGCAGTTACTTTACCGGGAGCGGCGAGCAGTACTTC.

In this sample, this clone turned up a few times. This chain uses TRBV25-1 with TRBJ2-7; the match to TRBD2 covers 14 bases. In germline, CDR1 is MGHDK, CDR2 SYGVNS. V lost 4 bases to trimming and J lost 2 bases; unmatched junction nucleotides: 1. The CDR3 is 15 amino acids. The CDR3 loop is CASSATSGRAYEQYF. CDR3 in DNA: TGTGCCAGCAGTGCGACTAGCGGGAGGGCCTACGAGCAGTACTTC.

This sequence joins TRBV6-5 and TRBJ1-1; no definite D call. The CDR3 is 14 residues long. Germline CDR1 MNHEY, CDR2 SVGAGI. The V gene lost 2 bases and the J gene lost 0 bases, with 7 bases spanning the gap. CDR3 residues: CASSYRPMNTEAFF. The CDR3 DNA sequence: TGTGCCAGCAGTTACAGACCCATGAACACTGAAGCTTTCTTT.

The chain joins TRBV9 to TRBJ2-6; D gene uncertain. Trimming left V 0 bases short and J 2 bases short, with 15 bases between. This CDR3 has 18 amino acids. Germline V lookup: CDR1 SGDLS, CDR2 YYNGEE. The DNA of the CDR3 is TGTGCCAGCAGCGTAGCTCTGGACCCCTACGCTGGGGCCAACGTCCTGACTTTC. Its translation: CASSVALDPYAGANVLTF.

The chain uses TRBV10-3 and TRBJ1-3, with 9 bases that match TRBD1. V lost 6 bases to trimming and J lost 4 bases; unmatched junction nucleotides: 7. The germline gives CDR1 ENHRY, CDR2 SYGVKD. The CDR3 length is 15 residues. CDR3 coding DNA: TGTGCCATCAGCCGACAGGGGGGGGAAGGAAACACCATATATTTT. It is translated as CAISRQGGEGNTIYF.

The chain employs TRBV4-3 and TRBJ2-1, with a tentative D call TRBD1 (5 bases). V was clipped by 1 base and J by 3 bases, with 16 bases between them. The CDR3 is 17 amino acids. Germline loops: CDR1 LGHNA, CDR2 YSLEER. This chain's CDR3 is CASSQGGFGAFYNEQFF. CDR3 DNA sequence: TGCGCCAGCAGCCAAGGGGGCTTTGGAGCCTTCTACAATGAGCAGTTCTTC.

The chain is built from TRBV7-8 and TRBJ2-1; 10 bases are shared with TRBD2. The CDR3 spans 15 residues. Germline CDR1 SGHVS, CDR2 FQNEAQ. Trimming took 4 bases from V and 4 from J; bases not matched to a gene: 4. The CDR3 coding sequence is TGTGCCAGCAGCTCCGGACTAGCGGTTTACAATGAGCAGTTCTTC. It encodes CASSSGLAVYNEQFF. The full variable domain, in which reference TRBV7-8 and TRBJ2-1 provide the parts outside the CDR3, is GAGVSQSPRYKVAKRGQDVALRCDPISGHVSLFWYQQALGQGPEFLTYFQNEAQLDKSGLPSDRFFAERPEGSVSTLKIQRTQQEDSAVYLCASSSGLAVYNEQFFGPGTRLTVL.

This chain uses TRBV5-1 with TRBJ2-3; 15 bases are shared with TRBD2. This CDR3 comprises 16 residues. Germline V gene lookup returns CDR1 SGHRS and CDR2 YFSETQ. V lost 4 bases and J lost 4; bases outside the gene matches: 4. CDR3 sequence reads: CASSTGTSGRSDTQYF. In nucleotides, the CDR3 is TGCGCCAGCAGCACCGGGACTAGCGGGAGGTCAGATACGCAGTATTTT.

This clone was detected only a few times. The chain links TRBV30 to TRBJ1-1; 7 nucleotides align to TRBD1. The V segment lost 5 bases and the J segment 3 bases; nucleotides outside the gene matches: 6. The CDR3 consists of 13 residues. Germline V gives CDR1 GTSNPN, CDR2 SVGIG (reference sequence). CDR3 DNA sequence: TGTGCCTGGTCAGGGGGTGAAGACACTGAAGCTTTCTTT. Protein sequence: CAWSGGEDTEAFF. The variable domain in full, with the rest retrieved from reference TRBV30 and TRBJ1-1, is SQTIHQWPATLVQPVGSPLSLECTVEGTSNPNLYWYRQAAGRGLQLLFYSVGIGQISSEVPQNLSASRPQDRQFILSSKKLLLSDSGFYLCAWSGGEDTEAFFGQGTRLTVV.

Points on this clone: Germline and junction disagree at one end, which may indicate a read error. The CDR3 region has the DNA TGTGCCAGCAGCTTAGGGGGCCCCGGGACAGGAGTGGGGCGCCTCTTC. Translation: CASSLGGPGTGVGRLF. This chain connects TRBV7-2 to TRBJ2-1; TRBD1 matches at 8 bases. CDR1 SGHTA and CDR2 FQGNSA come from the germline V gene. This CDR3 contains 16 residues.

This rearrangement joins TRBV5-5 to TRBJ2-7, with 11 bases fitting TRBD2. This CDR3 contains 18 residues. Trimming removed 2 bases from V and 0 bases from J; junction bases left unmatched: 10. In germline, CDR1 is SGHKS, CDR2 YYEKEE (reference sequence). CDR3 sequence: CASSFRLAGPITSYEQYF. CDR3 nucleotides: TGTGCCAGCAGCTTCAGACTAGCGGGACCCATAACCTCCTACGAGCAGTACTTC.

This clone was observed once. CDR3 residues: CASSLEQGTDTQYF. The CDR3 DNA follows: TGTGCCAGCAGCTTGGAACAGGGCACAGATACGCAGTATTTT. This chain uses TRBV5-4 with TRBJ2-3, with D perhaps matching TRBD1 (5 bases). Germline V CDR1 and CDR2: SGHNT, YYREEE (reference sequence). V gave up 0 bases and J gave up 1 base, with 6 bases separating them. CDR3 length equals 14 residues.

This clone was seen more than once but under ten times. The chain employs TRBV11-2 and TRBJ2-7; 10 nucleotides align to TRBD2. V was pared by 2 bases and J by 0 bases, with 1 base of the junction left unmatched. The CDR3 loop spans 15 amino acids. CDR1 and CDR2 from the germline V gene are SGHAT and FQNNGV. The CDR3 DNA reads TGTGCCAGCAGCTTACCTAGCGGGAGCTCCTACGAGCAGTACTTC. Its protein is CASSLPSGSSYEQYF. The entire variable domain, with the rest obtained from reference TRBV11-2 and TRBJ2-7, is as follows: EAGVAQSPRYKIIEKRQSVAFWCNPISGHATLYWYQQILGQGPKLLIQFQNNGVVDDSQLPKDRFSAERLKGVDSTLKIQPAKLEDSAVYLCASSLPSGSSYEQYFGPGTRLTVT.

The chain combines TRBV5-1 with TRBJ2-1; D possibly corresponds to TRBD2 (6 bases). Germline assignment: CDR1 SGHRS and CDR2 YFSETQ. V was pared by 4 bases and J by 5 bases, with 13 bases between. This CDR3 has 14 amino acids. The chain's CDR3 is CASSLRGTHNEQFF. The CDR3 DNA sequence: TGCGCCAGCAGCCTCCGAGGGACTCACAATGAGCAGTTCTTC. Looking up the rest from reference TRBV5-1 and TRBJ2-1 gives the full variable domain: KAGVTQTPRYLIKTRGQQVTLSCSPISGHRSVSWYQQTPGQGLQFLFEYFSETQRNKGNFPGRFSGRQFSNSRSEMNVSTLELGDSALYLCASSLRGTHNEQFFGPGTRLTVL.

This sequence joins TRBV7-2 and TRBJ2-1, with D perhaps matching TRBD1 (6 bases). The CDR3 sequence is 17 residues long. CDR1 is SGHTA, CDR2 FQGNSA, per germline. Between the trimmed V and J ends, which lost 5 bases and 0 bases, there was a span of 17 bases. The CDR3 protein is CASSIPTGEPSYNEQFF. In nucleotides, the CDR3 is TGTGCCAGCAGCATTCCGACAGGCGAGCCCTCCTACAATGAGCAGTTCTTC.

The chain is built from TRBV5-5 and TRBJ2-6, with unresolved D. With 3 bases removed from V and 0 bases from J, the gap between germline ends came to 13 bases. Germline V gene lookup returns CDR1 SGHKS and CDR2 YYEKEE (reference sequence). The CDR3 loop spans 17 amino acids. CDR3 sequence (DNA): TGTGCCAGCAGCTATACGGGCCACGGCTCTGGGGCCAACGTCCTGACTTTC. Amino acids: CASSYTGHGSGANVLTF.

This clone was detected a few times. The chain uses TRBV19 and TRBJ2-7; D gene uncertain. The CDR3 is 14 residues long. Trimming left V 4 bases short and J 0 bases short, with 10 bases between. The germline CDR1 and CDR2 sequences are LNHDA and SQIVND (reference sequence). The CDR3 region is CASSTSSGSYEQYF. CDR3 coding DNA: TGTGCCAGTAGTACGTCCTCGGGCTCCTACGAGCAGTACTTC.

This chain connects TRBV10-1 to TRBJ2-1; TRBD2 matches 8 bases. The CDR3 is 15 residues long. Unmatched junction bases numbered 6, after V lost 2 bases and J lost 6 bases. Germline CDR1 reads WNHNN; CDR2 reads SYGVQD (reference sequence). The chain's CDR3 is CASSEPGGRFNEQFF. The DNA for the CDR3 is TGCGCCAGCAGTGAGCCGGGGGGGAGGTTCAATGAGCAGTTCTTC.

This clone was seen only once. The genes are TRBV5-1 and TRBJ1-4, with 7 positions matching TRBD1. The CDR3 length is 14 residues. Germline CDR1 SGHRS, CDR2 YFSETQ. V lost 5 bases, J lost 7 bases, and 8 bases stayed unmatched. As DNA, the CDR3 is TGCGCCAGCAGACCTTCAGGGGGTAGTGAAAAACTGTTTTTT. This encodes CASRPSGGSEKLFF.

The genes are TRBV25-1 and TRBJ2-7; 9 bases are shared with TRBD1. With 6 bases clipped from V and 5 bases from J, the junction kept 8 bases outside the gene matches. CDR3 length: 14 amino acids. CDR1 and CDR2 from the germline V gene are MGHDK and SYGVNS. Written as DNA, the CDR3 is TGTGCCAGCAGACAGCCGGGACAGGGACACGAGCAGTACTTC. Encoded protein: CASRQPGQGHEQYF.

The CDR3 sequence is CATSRELPGTGGEKLFF. The CDR3 bases are TGTGCCACCAGCAGAGAACTCCCCGGGACAGGGGGTGAAAAACTGTTTTTT. The rearrangement joins TRBV15 to TRBJ1-4, with TRBD1 matching 11 bases. The CDR3 has 17 amino acids. In germline, CDR1 is LNHNV, CDR2 YYDKDF (reference sequence). The V gene end was trimmed by 0 bases and the J gene end by 7 bases; junction bases not matched to a gene: 7. Variable domain in full (rest from reference TRBV15 and TRBJ1-4): DAMVIQNPRYQVTQFGKPVTLSCSQTLNHNVMYWYQQKSSQAPKLLFHYYDKDFNNEADTPDNFQSRRPNTSFCFLDIRSPGLGDTAMYLCATSRELPGTGGEKLFFGSGTQLSVL.

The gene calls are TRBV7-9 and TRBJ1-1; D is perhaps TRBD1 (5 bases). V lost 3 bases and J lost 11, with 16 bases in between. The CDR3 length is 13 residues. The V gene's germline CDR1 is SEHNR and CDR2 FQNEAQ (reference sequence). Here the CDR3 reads CASSFSGEAGAFF. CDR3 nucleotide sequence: TGTGCCAGCAGCTTCTCGGGGGAAGCTGGGGCTTTCTTT.

The CDR3 nucleotides read TGTGCCTGGAGGACGTACGAGAACACTGAAGCTTTCTTT. This encodes CAWRTYENTEAFF. This chain uses TRBV30 with TRBJ1-1; no definite D call. The V gene's germline CDR1 is GTSNPN and CDR2 SVGIG (reference sequence). The CDR3 totals 13 residues. V dropped 3 bases and J dropped 1 base, with 9 bases sitting between them.

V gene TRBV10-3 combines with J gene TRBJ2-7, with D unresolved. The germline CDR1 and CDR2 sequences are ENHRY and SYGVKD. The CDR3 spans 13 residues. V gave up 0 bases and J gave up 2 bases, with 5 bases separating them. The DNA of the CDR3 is TGTGCCATCAGTGAGTCGACGGCCTACGAGCAGTACTTC. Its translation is CAISESTAYEQYF.

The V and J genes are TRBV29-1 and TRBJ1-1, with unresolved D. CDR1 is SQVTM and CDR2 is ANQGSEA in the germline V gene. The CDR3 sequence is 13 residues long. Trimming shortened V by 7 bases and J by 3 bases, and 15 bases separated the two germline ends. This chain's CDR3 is CSATRVRHTEAFF. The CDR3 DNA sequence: TGCAGCGCAACGCGGGTAAGGCACACTGAAGCTTTCTTT.

CDR3 loop: CASSWEGWGNQPQHF. Here the CDR3 DNA reads TGTGCCAGCAGTTGGGAGGGTTGGGGCAATCAGCCCCAGCATTTT. The V gene is TRBV28, the J gene TRBJ1-5; no definite D call. Trimming took off 4 bases at V and 2 bases at J, with 12 bases between the two ends. CDR1 is MDHEN and CDR2 is SYDVKM in the germline V gene. The CDR3 runs 15 residues.

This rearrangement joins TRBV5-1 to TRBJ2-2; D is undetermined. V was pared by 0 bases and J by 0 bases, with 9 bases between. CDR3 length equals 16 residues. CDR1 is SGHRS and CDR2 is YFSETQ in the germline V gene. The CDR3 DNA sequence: TGCGCCAGCAGCTTGGGACATTCCGCGAACACCGGGGAGCTGTTTTTT. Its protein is CASSLGHSANTGELFF.

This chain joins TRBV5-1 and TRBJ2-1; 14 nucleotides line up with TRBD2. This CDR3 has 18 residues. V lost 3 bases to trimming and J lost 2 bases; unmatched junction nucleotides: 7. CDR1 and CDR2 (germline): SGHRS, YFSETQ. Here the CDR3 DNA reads TGCGCCAGCAGCTGGACTAGCGGGAGGAACCTCCCCTACAATGAGCAGTTCTTC. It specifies CASSWTSGRNLPYNEQFF.